This T cell receptor (beta chain) comes out of a study of PD-L1 blockade in urothelial cancer. Study at large: Starting in the mid-2010s, patients were given atezolizumab (1,200 mg intravenously every 3 weeks). Specimens of blood held a median count of roughly 150,000 T cells.

Sequenced by immunoSEQ multiplex PCR; TCRdb stores in-frame clones only, minus some. Among around 49,000 clones listed, about four fifths were seen once. Time point in this sample: peripheral blood 6 weeks after treatment start. Germline CDR1 SNHLY, CDR2 FYNNEI. This CDR3 is built from 13 residues. The V gene lost 0 bases and the J gene lost 4 bases, with 4 bases spanning the gap. The V and J genes are TRBV2 and TRBJ2-1; D call uncertain. The sample was PBMCs, taken around atezolizumab (anti-PD-L1) treatment. The clonotype originates from a man aged 60 to 69 with urothelial cancer. As DNA, the CDR3 is TGTGCCAGCAGTGAAGCGAGGTACAATGAGCAGTTCTTC. Its protein is CASSEARYNEQFF.